Listed below are T cell receptor beta chains from one sample, sequenced in a study of OX40 agonist ivuxolimab in advanced cancers. The protocol was immunoSEQ multiplex PCR, while the TCRdb copy is restricted to in-frame clones and leaves out a portion. The table lists over 95,000 clones, roughly 90% of them singletons. This material consisted of CD4+ or CD8+ T cells sorted from blood, taken in a trial of the OX40 agonist ivuxolimab. These receptors all come from an adult with an advanced solid tumor such as melanoma, head and neck, liver or kidney cancer. CDR3s include the opening cysteine and the closing phenylalanine or tryptophan. A D gene is named only where the DNA matches it firmly. Clone size is shown for a subset of rows, as once, few, many or a class of expanded clone.

j_gene,abundance,d_gene,v_gene,CDR3nt,CDR3aa
TRBJ1-1,-,-,TRBV6-5,TGTGCCAGCAGTACTCAGGTGAACACTGAAGCTTTCTTT,CASSTQVNTEAFF
TRBJ2-2,few,TRBD2,TRBV6-5,TGTGCCAGCGAGCGGGGGGAGGGCACCGGGGAGCTGTTTTTT,CASERGEGTGELFF
TRBJ1-1,-,-,TRBV30,TGTGCCTGGATAGCAGGGAGCACTGAAGCTTTCTTT,CAWIAGSTEAFF
TRBJ2-7,once,TRBD1,TRBV18,TGTGCCAGCTCACCTCGGACAGGAGTGTCCTACGAGCAGTACTTC,CASSPRTGVSYEQYF
TRBJ2-5,-,TRBD2,TRBV30,TGTGCCGGGACTAGCGGCCAAGAGACCCAGTACTTC,CAGTSGQETQYF
TRBJ1-2,-,TRBD1,TRBV7-2,TGTGCCAGCAGTTATCACGGGACAGACGGCTACACCTTC,CASSYHGTDGYTF
TRBJ1-3,-,-,TRBV30,TGTGCCTGGAGTGTAATGGACAGAGGAAACACCATATATTTT,CAWSVMDRGNTIYF
TRBJ2-1,-,-,TRBV18,TGTGCCAGCTCACTTTACGGGGCTAACAATGAGCAGTTCTTC,CASSLYGANNEQFF
TRBJ1-5,-,-,TRBV2,TGTGCCAGCAGTTTTTGGGGGGGCAGCAATCAGCCCCAGCATTTT,CASSFWGGSNQPQHF
TRBJ1-3,-,-,TRBV6-6,TGTGCCAGCGAATCGAACAGACTCGGAAACACCATATATTTT,CASESNRLGNTIYF
TRBJ2-1,-,TRBD1,TRBV19,TGTGCCAGTAGTGCCGTTATCCGACAGGGGGCCCGGCATGAGCAGTTCTTC,CASSAVIRQGARHEQFF
TRBJ1-2,-,-,TRBV6-5,TGTGCCAGCACCCTCCAGCAAGGGGTCAGCTATGGCTACACCTTC,CASTLQQGVSYGYTF
TRBJ2-7,-,TRBD2,TRBV11-2,TGTGCCAGCAGCTTCGGAACTAGCGGAACCGAGCAGTACTTC,CASSFGTSGTEQYF
TRBJ1-2,-,-,TRBV11-2,TGTGCCAGCAGCCAAGGGCTCGGTTATGGCTACACCTTC,CASSQGLGYGYTF
TRBJ2-3,-,TRBD2,TRBV29-1,TGCAGCGTTGACGGACCTAGCGGGTCAACAGATACGCAGTATTTT,CSVDGPSGSTDTQYF
TRBJ2-5,-,-,TRBV4-2,TGTGCCAGCAGCCAAGACCAGGGACCTGCGGAGACCCAGTACTTC,CASSQDQGPAETQYF
TRBJ1-1,-,-,TRBV7-2,TGTGCCAGCAGCCTCATGGAGAACACTGAAGCTTTCTTT,CASSLMENTEAFF
TRBJ2-5,-,-,TRBV28,TGTGCCAGCAGTTTCCCCCCTCAAGAGACCCAGTACTTC,CASSFPPQETQYF
TRBJ2-7,-,TRBD1,TRBV5-4,TGTGCCAGCAGAACAGGACAGGGGGCAAACGAGCAGTACTTC,CASRTGQGANEQYF
TRBJ2-7,once,-,TRBV6-1,TGTGCCAGCAGTTCGGGCCCTCGCGAGCAGTACTTC,CASSSGPREQYF
TRBJ2-6,-,-,TRBV9,TGTGCCAGCAGCGTAGTGTATTCGGCCAACGTCCTGACTTTC,CASSVVYSANVLTF
TRBJ1-1,-,TRBD1,TRBV10-3,TGTGCCATCAGTAACAGGGGTATGAACACTGAAGCTTTCTTT,CAISNRGMNTEAFF
TRBJ1-2,-,TRBD1,TRBV5-1,TGCGCCAGCAGCTGGCAATCAGGCACAGGGGCGGCGGCTGGCTACACCTTC,CASSWQSGTGAAAGYTF
TRBJ1-3,few,-,TRBV5-6,TGTGCCAGCAGCCGGGGGACTGGAAACACCATATATTTT,CASSRGTGNTIYF
TRBJ2-1,-,TRBD2,TRBV9,TGTGCCAGCAGCACAGCGGGGGGTTACAATGAGCAGTTCTTC,CASSTAGGYNEQFF
TRBJ2-5,-,-,TRBV28,TGTGCCAGCAGCCCAGGAGGTATATCAGAGACCCAGTACTTC,CASSPGGISETQYF
TRBJ2-7,-,TRBD1,TRBV18,TGTGCCAGCTCACCGGGGACAGGGGCATACGAGCAGTACTTC,CASSPGTGAYEQYF
TRBJ1-3,once,TRBD1,TRBV18,TGTGCCAGCTCACCACAAGGGACAGTCTCTGGAAACACCATATATTTT,CASSPQGTVSGNTIYF
TRBJ2-5,-,TRBD1,TRBV5-1,TGCGCCAGCAGCTTGGGGGCGACAGGGCCGGGGGAGACCCAGTACTTC,CASSLGATGPGETQYF
TRBJ1-1,-,TRBD1,TRBV11-2,TGTGCCAGCAATGGGGGACAGGCGAACACTGAAGCTTTCTTT,CASNGGQANTEAFF
TRBJ2-7,-,TRBD1,TRBV2,TGTGCCAGCACTTGGGACAGGGGGGCCTCCTACGAGCAGTACTTC,CASTWDRGASYEQYF
TRBJ1-6,-,-,TRBV27,TGTGCCAGCAGTTTAAGGCAGACGAGCTCCTATAATTCACCCCTCCACTTT,CASSLRQTSSYNSPLHF
TRBJ2-2,-,-,TRBV11-2,TGTGCCAGCAGCCCTTTCGACCTAGGGACCAACACCGGGGAGCTGTTTTTT,CASSPFDLGTNTGELFF
TRBJ2-5,-,-,TRBV4-3,TGCGCCAGCAGCCAAGAGGCCGCGGGACTAGAGACCCAGTACTTC,CASSQEAAGLETQYF
TRBJ2-3,-,-,TRBV4-3,TGCGCCAGCAGCCAGGGGAGGACAGATACGCAGTATTTT,CASSQGRTDTQYF
TRBJ2-3,few,TRBD1,TRBV5-4,TGTGCCAGCAGCTTACCGGGACAGGGGAGGACAGATACGCAGTATTTT,CASSLPGQGRTDTQYF
TRBJ2-5,once,TRBD2,TRBV4-2,TGTGCCAGCAGCCAAGGAGCGGGGGACCCAACGGAGACCCAGTACTTC,CASSQGAGDPTETQYF
TRBJ1-1,-,-,TRBV18,TGTGCCAGCTCACCTCCAGGGTTGGGCACTGAAGCTTTCTTT,CASSPPGLGTEAFF
TRBJ2-7,-,TRBD1,TRBV5-6,TGTGCCAGCAGATCCCGGGACAGTCCCTACGAGCAGTACTTC,CASRSRDSPYEQYF
TRBJ1-5,-,TRBD1,TRBV18,TGTGCCAGCTCACCCCCGGGACAGGGTGGCAATCAGCCCCAGCATTTT,CASSPPGQGGNQPQHF
TRBJ2-2,-,TRBD2,TRBV2,TGTGCCAGCAGTCTGTCGCGGGGGGCAGGCACCGGGGAGCTGTTTTTT,CASSLSRGAGTGELFF
TRBJ2-7,-,-,TRBV5-1,TGCGCCAGCAGCTTGAGGGACGGTTCCTACGAGCAGTACTTC,CASSLRDGSYEQYF
TRBJ2-1,-,TRBD2,TRBV28,TGTGCCAGCAGCGCGACTAGCGGGGGTAACAATGAGCAGTTCTTC,CASSATSGGNNEQFF
TRBJ2-7,-,-,TRBV6-5,TGTGCCAGCAGTTACGGAGGGGGCTACTCCTACGAGCAGTACTTC,CASSYGGGYSYEQYF
TRBJ1-5,-,-,TRBV4-2,TGTGCCAGCAGCCCACCGGGGGGCAGGGGCACTCAGCCCCAGCATTTT,CASSPPGGRGTQPQHF
TRBJ1-1,-,TRBD1,TRBV29-1,TGCAGCGTTGTCCCCACTTGGACAGGCGATGAAGCTTTCTTT,CSVVPTWTGDEAFF
TRBJ1-6,-,TRBD1,TRBV2,TGTGCCAGCAGACTAGGAGGGGGCGCGAGCTCCTATAATTCACCCCTCCACTTT,CASRLGGGASSYNSPLHF
TRBJ2-3,-,TRBD2,TRBV6-1,TGTGCCAGCAGTCCTCAGGGACTAGGCACAGATACGCAGTATTTT,CASSPQGLGTDTQYF
TRBJ1-2,-,-,TRBV2,TGTGCCAGGAACTCGGGGGCTGGGTATGGCTACACCTTC,CARNSGAGYGYTF
TRBJ2-5,-,TRBD2,TRBV4-1,TGCGCCAGCAGCCAGGCCCTCGGGGGGAGAGAGACCCAGTACTTC,CASSQALGGRETQYF
TRBJ1-2,-,TRBD1,TRBV2,TGTGCCAGCAGTGAAAGACAGGGAAGCTATGGCTACACCTTC,CASSERQGSYGYTF
TRBJ2-5,-,TRBD1,TRBV19,TGTGCTGTACAGGGGTTGGGAGAGACCCAGTACTTC,CAVQGLGETQYF
TRBJ2-7,-,TRBD2,TRBV18,TGTGCCAGCTCACCACCCCGAGCGGGGGACGACTACGAGCAGTACTTC,CASSPPRAGDDYEQYF
TRBJ1-1,-,-,TRBV6-6,TGTGCCAGCCCACCCGGAGGGGGGAGGTACACTGAAGCTTTCTTT,CASPPGGGRYTEAFF
TRBJ1-3,-,-,TRBV18,TGTGCCAGCTCTGCCGGGGCTCGAAACACCATATATTTT,CASSAGARNTIYF
TRBJ2-3,-,TRBD1,TRBV12-5,TGTGCTAGTGGGATGGGGGGACAGGGCCCTCTAGATACGCAGTATTTT,CASGMGGQGPLDTQYF